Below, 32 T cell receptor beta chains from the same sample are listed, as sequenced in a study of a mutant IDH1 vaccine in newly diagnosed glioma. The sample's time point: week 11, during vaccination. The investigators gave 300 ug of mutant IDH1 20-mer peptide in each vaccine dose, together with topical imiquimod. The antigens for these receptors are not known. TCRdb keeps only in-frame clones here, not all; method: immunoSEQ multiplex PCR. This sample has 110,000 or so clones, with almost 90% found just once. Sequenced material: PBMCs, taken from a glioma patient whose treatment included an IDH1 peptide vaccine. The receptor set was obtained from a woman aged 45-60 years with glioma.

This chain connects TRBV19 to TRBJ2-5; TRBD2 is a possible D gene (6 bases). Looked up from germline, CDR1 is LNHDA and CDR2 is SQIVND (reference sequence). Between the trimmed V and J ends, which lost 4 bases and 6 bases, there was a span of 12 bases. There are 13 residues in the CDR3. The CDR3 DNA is TGTGCCAGTAGTAAGGAGGGGTTGCAGACCCAGTACTTC. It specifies CASSKEGLQTQYF.

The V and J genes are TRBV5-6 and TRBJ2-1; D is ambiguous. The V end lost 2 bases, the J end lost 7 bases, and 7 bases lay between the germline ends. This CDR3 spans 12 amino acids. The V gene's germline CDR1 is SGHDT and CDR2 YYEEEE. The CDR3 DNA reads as TGTGCCAGCAGCTTCGGGCAGAATGAGCAGTTCTTC. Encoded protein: CASSFGQNEQFF. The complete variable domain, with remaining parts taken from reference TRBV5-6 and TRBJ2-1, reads DAGVTQSPTHLIKTRGQQVTLRCSPKSGHDTVSWYQQALGQGPQFIFQYYEEEERQRGNFPDRFSGHQFPNYSSELNVNALLLGDSALYLCASSFGQNEQFFGPGTRLTVL.

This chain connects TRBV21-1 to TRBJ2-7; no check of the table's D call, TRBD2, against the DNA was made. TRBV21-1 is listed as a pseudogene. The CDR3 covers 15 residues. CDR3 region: CASSKKTSESYEQYF. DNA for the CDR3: TGTGCCAGCAGCAAAAAGACTAGCGAGTCCTACGAGCAGTACTTC.

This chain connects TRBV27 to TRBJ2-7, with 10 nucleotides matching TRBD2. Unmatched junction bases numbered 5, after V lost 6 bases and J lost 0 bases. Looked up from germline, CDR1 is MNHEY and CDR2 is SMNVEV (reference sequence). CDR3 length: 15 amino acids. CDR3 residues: CASSYIAGGSYEQYF. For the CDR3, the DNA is TGTGCCAGCAGCTACATAGCGGGAGGCTCCTACGAGCAGTACTTC.

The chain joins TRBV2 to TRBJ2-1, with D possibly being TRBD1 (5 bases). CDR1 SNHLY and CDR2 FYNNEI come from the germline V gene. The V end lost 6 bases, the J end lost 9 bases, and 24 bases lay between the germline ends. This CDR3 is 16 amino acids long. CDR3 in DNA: TGTGCCAGCAGGGAAAGGGGCAGGCAAGTACTCTCTGAGCAGTTCTTC. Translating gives CASRERGRQVLSEQFF.

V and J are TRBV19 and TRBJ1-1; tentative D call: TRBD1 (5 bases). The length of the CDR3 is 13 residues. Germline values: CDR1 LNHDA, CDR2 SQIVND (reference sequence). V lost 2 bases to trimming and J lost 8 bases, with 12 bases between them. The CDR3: CASSIQRGLEAFF. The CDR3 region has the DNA TGTGCCAGTAGTATACAAAGGGGCCTGGAAGCTTTCTTT.

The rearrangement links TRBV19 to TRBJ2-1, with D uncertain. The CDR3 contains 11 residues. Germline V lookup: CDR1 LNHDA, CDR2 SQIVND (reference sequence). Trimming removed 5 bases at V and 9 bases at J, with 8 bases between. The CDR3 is CASSLVREQFF. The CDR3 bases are TGTGCCAGTAGTCTAGTTCGTGAGCAGTTCTTC.

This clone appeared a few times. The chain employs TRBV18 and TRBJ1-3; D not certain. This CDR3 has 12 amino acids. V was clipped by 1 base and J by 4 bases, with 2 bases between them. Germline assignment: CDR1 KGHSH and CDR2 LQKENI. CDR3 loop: CASSPRGNTIYF. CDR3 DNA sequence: TGTGCCAGCTCACCACGAGGAAACACCATATATTTT.

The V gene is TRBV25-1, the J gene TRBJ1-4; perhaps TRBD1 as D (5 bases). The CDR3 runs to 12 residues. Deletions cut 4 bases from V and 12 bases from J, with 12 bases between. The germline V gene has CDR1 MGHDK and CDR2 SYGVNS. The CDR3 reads CASSGLGDQLFF. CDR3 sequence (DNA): TGTGCCAGCAGTGGGTTGGGGGACCAACTGTTTTTT.

The CDR3 loop is CASSLSAVGTTEAFF. The CDR3 nucleotides read TGTGCCAGCAGTTTATCTGCCGTCGGGACCACTGAAGCTTTCTTT. The V call is TRBV27, the J call TRBJ1-1; tentatively, D is TRBD1 (5 bases). The V end was cut by 0 bases, the J end by 4 bases, with 12 bases between. This CDR3 contains 15 residues. Germline-derived CDR1 and CDR2 are MNHEY and SMNVEV (reference sequence).

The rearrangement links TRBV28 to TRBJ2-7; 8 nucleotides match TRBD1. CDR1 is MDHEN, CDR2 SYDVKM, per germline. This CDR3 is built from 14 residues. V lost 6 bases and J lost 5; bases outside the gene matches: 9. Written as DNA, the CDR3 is TGTGCCAGCAGGACAGGGGAAGGAAGGAACGAGCAGTACTTC. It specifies CASRTGEGRNEQYF.

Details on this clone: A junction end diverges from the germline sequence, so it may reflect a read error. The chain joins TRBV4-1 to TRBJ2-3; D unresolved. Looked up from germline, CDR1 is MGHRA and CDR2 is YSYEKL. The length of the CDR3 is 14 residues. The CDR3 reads CASSEENPTDTQYF. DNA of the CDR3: TGCGCCAGCAGCGAAGAAAATCCCACAGATACGCAGTATTTT.

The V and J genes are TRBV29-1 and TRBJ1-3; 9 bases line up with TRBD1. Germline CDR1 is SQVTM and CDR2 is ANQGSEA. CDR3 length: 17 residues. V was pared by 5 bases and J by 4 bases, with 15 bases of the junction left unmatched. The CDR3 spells CSVQRTGVTAGGNTIYF. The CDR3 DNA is TGCAGCGTTCAGCGGACAGGGGTTACGGCAGGAGGAAACACCATATATTTT.

The CDR3 protein is CASRTGANNEQFF. As DNA, the CDR3 is TGCGCCAGCCGAACGGGTGCGAACAATGAGCAGTTCTTC. J is TRBJ2-1 and V is TRBV5-1; no firm D call. Germline assignment: CDR1 SGHRS and CDR2 YFSETQ. CDR3 length equals 13 residues. V gave up 7 bases and J gave up 5 bases, with 13 bases separating them.

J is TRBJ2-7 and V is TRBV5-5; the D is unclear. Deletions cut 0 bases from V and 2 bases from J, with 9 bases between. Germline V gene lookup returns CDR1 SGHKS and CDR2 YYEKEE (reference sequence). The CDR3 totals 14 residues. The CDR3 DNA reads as TGTGCCAGCAGCTTGGATTATGGGCCCTACGAGCAGTACTTC. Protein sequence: CASSLDYGPYEQYF.

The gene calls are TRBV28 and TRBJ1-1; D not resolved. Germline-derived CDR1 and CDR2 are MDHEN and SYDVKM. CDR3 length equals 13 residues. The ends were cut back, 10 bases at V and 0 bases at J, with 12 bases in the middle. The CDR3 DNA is TGTGCCACATGGGCTTCACTGAACACTGAAGCTTTCTTT. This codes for CATWASLNTEAFF.

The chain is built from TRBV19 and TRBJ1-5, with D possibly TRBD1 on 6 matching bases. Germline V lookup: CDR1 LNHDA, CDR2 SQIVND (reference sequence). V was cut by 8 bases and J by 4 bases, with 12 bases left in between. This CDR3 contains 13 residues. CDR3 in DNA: TGTGCCAGTCACACACAGGGTAATCAGCCCCAGCATTTT. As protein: CASHTQGNQPQHF.

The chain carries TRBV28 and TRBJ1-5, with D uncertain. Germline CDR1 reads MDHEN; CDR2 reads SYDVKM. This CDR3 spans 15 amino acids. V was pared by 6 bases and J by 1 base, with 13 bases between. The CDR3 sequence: CASRGPYGSNQPQHF. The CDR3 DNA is TGTGCCAGCAGAGGGCCGTATGGAAGCAATCAGCCCCAGCATTTT.

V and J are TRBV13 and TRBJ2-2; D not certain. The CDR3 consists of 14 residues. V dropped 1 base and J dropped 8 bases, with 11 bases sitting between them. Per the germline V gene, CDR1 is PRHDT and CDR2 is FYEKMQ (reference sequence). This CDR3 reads CASSLEGSLGELFF. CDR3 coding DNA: TGTGCCAGCAGCTTAGAGGGTTCTTTAGGGGAGCTGTTTTTT.

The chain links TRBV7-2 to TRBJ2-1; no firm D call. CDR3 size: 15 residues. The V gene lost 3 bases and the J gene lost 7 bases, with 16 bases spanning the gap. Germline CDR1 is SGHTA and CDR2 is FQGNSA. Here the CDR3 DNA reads TGTGCCAGCAGCTTCAAGACCGACGGTGTAAATGAGCAGTTCTTC. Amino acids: CASSFKTDGVNEQFF. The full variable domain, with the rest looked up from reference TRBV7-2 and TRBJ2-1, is GAGVSQSPSNKVTEKGKDVELRCDPISGHTALYWYRQSLGQGLEFLIYFQGNSAPDKSGLPSDRFSAERTGGSVSTLTIQRTQQEDSAVYLCASSFKTDGVNEQFFGPGTRLTVL.

The chain's CDR3 is CASSGGLAGELDTQYF. The CDR3 DNA sequence: TGCGCCAGCAGTGGGGGACTAGCGGGAGAGTTGGATACGCAGTATTTT. The V call is TRBV10-1, the J call TRBJ2-3; 14 bases agree with TRBD2. The V segment lost 4 bases and the J segment 6 bases; nucleotides outside the gene matches: 6. Looked up from germline, CDR1 is WNHNN and CDR2 is SYGVQD (reference sequence). This CDR3 is 16 amino acids long.

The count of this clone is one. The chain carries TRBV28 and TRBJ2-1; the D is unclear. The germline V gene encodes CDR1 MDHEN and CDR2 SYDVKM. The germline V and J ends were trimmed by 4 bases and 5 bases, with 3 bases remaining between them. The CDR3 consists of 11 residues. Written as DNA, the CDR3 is TGTGCCAGCAGTTGGGACAATGAGCAGTTCTTC. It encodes CASSWDNEQFF. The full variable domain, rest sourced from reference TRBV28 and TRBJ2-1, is DVKVTQSSRYLVKRTGEKVFLECVQDMDHENMFWYRQDPGLGLRLIYFSYDVKMKEKGDIPEGYSVSREKKERFSLILESASTNQTSMYLCASSWDNEQFFGPGTRLTVL.

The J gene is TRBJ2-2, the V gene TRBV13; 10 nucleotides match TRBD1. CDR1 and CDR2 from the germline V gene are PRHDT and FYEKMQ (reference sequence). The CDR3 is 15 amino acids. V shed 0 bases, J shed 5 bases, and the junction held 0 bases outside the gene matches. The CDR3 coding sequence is TGTGCCAGCAGCTTAGGGGGACAGGGGACCGGGGAGCTGTTTTTT. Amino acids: CASSLGGQGTGELFF. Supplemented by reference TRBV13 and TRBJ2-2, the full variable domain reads AAGVIQSPRHLIKEKRETATLKCYPIPRHDTVYWYQQGPGQDPQFLISFYEKMQSDKGSIPDRFSAQQFSDYHSELNMSSLELGDSALYFCASSLGGQGTGELFFGEGSRLTVL.

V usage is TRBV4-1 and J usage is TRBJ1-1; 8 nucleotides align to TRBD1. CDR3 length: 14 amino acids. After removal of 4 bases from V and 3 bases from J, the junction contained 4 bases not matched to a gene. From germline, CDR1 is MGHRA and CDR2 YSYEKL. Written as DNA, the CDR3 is TGCGCCAGCAGCCCTCAGGGGGCAGACACTGAAGCTTTCTTT. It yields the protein CASSPQGADTEAFF.

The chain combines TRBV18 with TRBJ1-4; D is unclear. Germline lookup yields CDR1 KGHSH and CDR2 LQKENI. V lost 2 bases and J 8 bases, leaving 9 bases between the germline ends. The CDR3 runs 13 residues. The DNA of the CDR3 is TGTGCCAGCTCACCAGGGGATCTAGAAAAACTGTTTTTT. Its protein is CASSPGDLEKLFF.

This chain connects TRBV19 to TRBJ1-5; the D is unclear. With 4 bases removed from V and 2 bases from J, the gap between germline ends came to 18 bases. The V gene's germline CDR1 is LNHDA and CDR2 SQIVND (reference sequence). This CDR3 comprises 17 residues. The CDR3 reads CASSSKEGVYGNQPQHF. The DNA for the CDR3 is TGTGCCAGTAGTAGCAAAGAGGGAGTTTACGGCAATCAGCCCCAGCATTTT.

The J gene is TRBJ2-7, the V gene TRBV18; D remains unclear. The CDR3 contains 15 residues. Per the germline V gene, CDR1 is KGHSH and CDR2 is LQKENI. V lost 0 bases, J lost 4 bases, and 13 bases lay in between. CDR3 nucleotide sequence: TGTGCCAGCTCACCACCGGGAAAGGGTGGTTACGAGCAGTACTTC. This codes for CASSPPGKGGYEQYF.

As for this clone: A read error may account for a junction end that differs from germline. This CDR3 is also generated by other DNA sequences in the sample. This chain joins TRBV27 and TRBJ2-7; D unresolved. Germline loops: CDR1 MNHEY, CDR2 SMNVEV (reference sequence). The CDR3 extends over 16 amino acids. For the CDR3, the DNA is TGTGCCAGCAGTCTATCCGCCGGTACTAAATCCTACGAGCAGTACTTC. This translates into CASSLSAGTKSYEQYF.

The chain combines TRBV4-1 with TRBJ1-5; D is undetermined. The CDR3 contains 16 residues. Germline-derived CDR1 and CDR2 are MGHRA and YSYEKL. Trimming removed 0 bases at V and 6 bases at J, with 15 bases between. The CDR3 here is CASSQDLAGKPQPQHF. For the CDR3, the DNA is TGCGCCAGCAGCCAAGATTTAGCAGGAAAGCCTCAGCCCCAGCATTTT.

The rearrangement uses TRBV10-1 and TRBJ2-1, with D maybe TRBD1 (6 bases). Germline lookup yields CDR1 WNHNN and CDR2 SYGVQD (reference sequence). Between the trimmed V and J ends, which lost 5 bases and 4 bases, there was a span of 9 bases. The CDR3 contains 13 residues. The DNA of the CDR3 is TGCGCCAGCAGTCCGGGACAATACAATGAGCAGTTCTTC. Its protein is CASSPGQYNEQFF.

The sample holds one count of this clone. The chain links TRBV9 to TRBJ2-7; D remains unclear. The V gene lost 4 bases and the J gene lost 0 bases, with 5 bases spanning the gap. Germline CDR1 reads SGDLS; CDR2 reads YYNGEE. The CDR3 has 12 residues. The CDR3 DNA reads TGTGCCAGCAGCCCTGGCTCCTACGAGCAGTACTTC. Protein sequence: CASSPGSYEQYF.

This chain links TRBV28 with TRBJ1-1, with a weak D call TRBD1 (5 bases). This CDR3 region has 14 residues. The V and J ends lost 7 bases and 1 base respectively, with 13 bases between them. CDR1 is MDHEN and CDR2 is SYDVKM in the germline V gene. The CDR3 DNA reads TGTGCCAGCACCGTGGGGGGTGGGAACACTGAAGCTTTCTTT. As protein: CASTVGGGNTEAFF.